This TCR beta chain was sequenced for a study of T cell responses to AZD1222 COVID-19 vaccine. TCRdb's table, derived via immunoSEQ multiplex PCR, lists solely in-frame clones and lacks some. The sample holds about 110,000 clones, about 85% seen once. This clone was counted between two and nine times. The CDR3 sequence is 15 residues long. V shed 3 bases and J 0 bases; nucleotides not matched to a gene: 5. Germline CDR1 and CDR2: LNHNV and YYDKDF (reference sequence). The sequencing used peripheral blood, collected 28 days after the second AZD1222 dose. The clonotype comes from an adult who received the AZD1222 COVID-19 vaccine. V and J are TRBV15 and TRBJ2-7, with 7 bases matching TRBD1. CDR3 bases: TGTGCCACCAGCAGTGACCGGGACAGCTCCTACGAGCAGTACTTC. This gives the protein CATSSDRDSSYEQYF.